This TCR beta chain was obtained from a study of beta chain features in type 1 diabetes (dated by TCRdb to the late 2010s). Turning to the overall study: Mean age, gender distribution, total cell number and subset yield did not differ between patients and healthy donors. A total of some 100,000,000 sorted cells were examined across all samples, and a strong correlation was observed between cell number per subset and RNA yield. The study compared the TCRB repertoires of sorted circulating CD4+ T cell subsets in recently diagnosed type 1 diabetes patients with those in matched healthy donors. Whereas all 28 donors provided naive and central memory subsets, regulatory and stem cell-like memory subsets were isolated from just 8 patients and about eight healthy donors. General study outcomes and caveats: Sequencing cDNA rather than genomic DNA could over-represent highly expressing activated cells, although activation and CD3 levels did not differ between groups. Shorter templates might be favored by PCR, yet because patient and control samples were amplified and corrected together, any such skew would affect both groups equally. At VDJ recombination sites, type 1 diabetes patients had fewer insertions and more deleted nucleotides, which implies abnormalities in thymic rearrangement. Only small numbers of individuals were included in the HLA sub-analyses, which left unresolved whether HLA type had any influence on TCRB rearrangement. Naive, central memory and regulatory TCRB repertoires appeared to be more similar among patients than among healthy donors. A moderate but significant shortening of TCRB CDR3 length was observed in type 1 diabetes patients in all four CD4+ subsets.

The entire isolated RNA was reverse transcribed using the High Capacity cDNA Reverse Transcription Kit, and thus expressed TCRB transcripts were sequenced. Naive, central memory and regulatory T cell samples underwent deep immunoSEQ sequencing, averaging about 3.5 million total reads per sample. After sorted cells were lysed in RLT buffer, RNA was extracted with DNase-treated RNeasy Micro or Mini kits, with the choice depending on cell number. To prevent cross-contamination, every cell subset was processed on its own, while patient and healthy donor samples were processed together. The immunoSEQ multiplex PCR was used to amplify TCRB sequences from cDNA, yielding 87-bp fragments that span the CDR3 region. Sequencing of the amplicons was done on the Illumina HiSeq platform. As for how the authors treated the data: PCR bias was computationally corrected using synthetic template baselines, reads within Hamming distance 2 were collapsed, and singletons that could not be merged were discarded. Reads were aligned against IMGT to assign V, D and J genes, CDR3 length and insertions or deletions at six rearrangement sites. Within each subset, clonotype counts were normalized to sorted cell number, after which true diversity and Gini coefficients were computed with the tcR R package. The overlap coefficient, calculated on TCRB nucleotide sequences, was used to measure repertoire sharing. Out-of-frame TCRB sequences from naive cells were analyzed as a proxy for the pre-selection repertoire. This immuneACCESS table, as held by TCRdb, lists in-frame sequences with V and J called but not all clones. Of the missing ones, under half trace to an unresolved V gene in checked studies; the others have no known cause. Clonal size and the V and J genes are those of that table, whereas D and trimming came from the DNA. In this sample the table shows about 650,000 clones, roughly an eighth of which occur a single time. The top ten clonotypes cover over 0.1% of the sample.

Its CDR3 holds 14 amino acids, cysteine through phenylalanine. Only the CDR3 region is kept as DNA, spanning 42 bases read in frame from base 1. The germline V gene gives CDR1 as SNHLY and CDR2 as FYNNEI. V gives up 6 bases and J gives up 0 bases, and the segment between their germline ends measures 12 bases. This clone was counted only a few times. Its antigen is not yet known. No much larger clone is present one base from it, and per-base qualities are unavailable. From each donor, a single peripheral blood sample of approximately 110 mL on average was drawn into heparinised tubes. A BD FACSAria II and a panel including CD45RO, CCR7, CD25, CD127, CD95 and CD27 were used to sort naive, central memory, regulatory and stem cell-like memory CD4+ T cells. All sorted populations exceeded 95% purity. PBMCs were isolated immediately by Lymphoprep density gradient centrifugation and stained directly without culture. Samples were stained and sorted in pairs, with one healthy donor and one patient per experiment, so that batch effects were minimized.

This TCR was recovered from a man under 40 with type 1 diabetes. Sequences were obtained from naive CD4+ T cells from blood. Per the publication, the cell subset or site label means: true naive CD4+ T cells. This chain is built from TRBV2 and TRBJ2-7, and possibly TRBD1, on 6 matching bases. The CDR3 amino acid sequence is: CASRRDTSSYEQYF. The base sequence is TGTGCCAGCAGACGGGACACGAGCTCCTACGAGCAGTACTTC.